The subject of this entry is one TCR beta chain. Antigen specificity is unknown. Germline values: CDR1 MDHEN, CDR2 SYDVKM. V dropped 3 bases and J dropped 4 bases, with 13 bases sitting between them. The CDR3 totals 15 residues. The sample originates from a study of post-analysis software for immune sequencing data. Study conclusions and caveats: Controls showed lower frequencies than patients for roughly five TRBV segments, and TRBV5-6, TRBV5-1 and TRBV20-1 were among these. Clustering by F measure revealed strong co-clustering among samples prepared together in one batch.

Included in the TCR beta cDNA libraries were unique molecular identifiers. TCRdb reprocessed the PCR reads with MiXCR, giving one entry per CDR3 protein. The sample includes around 250,000 distinct CDR3 sequences, about 38% of them seen just once. J is TRBJ1-5 and V is TRBV28; unclear D gene. The clonotype comes from a girl under 18 with multiple sclerosis. Sequencing was carried out using blood. The CDR3 here is CASSFLGNGNQPQHF. The CDR3 nucleotides read TGTGCCAGCAGTTTTCTCGGTAACGGGAATCAGCCCCAGCATTTT.